This TCR beta chain was observed in a study of siplizumab effects on memory and regulatory T cells. Some clones are missing from TCRdb's copy, which holds only in-frame ones; the method was immunoSEQ multiplex PCR. In the table there are nearly 85,000 clones, about 87% of which are singletons. J gave up 5 bases and V 5 bases, and 11 bases lay outside the gene matches. Germline V lookup: CDR1 MNHEY, CDR2 SVGAGI. This CDR3 contains 15 residues. Study results and limitations: Mappable CD4+ clones that were alloreactive averaged around 70% Treg-derived with siplizumab versus 25% to 30% in controls. Researchers did not confirm the suppressive function of proliferating Tregs from siplizumab cultures.

Remarks on this clone: Its specificity is unknown.

The sample was Tregs sorted from blood. The clonotype comes from a human donor in good health. This chain uses TRBV6-5 with TRBJ1-1; 7 bases align to TRBD1. The CDR3 spells CASSPLQGWGTEAFF. DNA for the CDR3: TGTGCCAGCAGTCCTCTACAGGGGTGGGGGACTGAAGCTTTCTTT.